A single sample gave rise to the 20 T cell receptor beta chains below, sequenced in a study of blood T cell repertoires in COVID-19. Sequencing used immunoSEQ multiplex PCR; TCRdb keeps in-frame clones, though not all of them. The data hold about 220,000 clones, with 86% observed a single time. Input material: PBMCs or T cells enriched from blood (not recorded which). The receptor set was obtained from a woman in her thirties or forties with acute COVID-19.

The gene calls are TRBV4-2 and TRBJ1-2; TRBD1 matches at 10 bases. The junction had 9 bases not matched to a gene; V was cut back by 2 bases and J by 3 bases. This CDR3 has 17 amino acids. The germline V gene encodes CDR1 LGHNA and CDR2 YNFKEQ. CDR3 nucleotides: TGTGCCAGCAGCCAAACCCGTCCCGGGACAGGGGACTATGGCTACACCTTC. The encoded protein is CASSQTRPGTGDYGYTF.

Here the CDR3 reads CASSIRGAEAFF. CDR3 bases: TGTGCCAGTAGTATCCGGGGAGCTGAAGCTTTCTTT. The chain links TRBV19 to TRBJ1-1, with D unresolved. This CDR3 contains 12 residues. Germline V gene sequence: CDR1 LNHDA, CDR2 SQIVND (reference sequence). The V and J ends lost 3 bases and 6 bases respectively, with 8 bases between them.

V and J are TRBV5-5 and TRBJ2-5, with TRBD2 identical over 13 bases. J gave up 7 bases and V 2 bases, and 14 bases lay outside the gene matches. CDR1 and CDR2 from the germline V gene are SGHKS and YYEKEE (reference sequence). The CDR3 loop spans 18 amino acids. The CDR3 bases are TGTGCCAGCAGCTTTTTCCTCGGACTAGCGGGGGATTCAGGGACCCAGTACTTC. Protein product: CASSFFLGLAGDSGTQYF.

V and J are TRBV29-1 and TRBJ1-1, with 8 bases identical to TRBD1. Trimming removed 2 bases from V and 6 bases from J; junction bases left unmatched: 2. Germline lookup yields CDR1 SQVTM and CDR2 ANQGSEA. This CDR3 has 12 amino acids. The CDR3 loop is CSVESTGAEAFF. The CDR3 bases are TGCAGCGTTGAATCGACAGGGGCTGAAGCTTTCTTT.

CDR3 amino acids: CASGLGSYGYTF. The DNA of the CDR3 is TGTGCTAGTGGTTTGGGCAGCTATGGCTACACCTTC. The chain joins TRBV12-5 to TRBJ1-2; D remains ambiguous. Trimming removed 1 base from V and 4 bases from J, with 4 bases in between. The length of the CDR3 is 12 residues. The germline V gene encodes CDR1 LGHNT and CDR2 FRNRAP.

The rearrangement uses TRBV28 and TRBJ1-1; TRBD1 is a possible D gene (6 bases). Per germline, CDR1 MDHEN and CDR2 SYDVKM. This CDR3 has 12 residues. V lost 5 bases to trimming and J lost 10 bases, with 14 bases between them. The CDR3 DNA follows: TGTGCCAGCAGTGCCTTACAGGGCTTAGCTTTCTTT. Protein: CASSALQGLAFF.

This rearrangement joins TRBV27 to TRBJ1-2; 11 bases align to TRBD1. The CDR3 extends over 14 amino acids. V lost 2 bases, J lost 8 bases, and 4 bases stayed unmatched. Germline assignment: CDR1 MNHEY and CDR2 SMNVEV (reference sequence). CDR3 nucleotide sequence: TGTGCCAGCAGTTTAGTGGGACAGGGGGACGGCTACACCTTC. Translating gives CASSLVGQGDGYTF.

The chain joins TRBV19 to TRBJ2-6; TRBD1 matches at 7 bases. The CDR3 runs 19 residues. Germline V gene lookup returns CDR1 LNHDA and CDR2 SQIVND (reference sequence). V was clipped by 0 bases and J by 0 bases; unmatched bases: 8. The CDR3 protein is CASSIEVGQRASGANVLTF. The CDR3 coding sequence is TGTGCCAGTAGTATAGAGGTGGGACAGAGAGCCTCTGGGGCCAACGTCCTGACTTTC.

V and J are TRBV19 and TRBJ1-2, with TRBD1 matching over 11 bases. The CDR3 runs 15 residues. CDR1 and CDR2 from the germline V gene are LNHDA and SQIVND (reference sequence). The V and J ends lost 3 bases and 6 bases, in that order; junction bases with no gene match: 6. In DNA, the CDR3 is TGTGCCAGTAGTATCGTCGGACAGGGGGCGCATGGCTACACCTTC. Translating gives CASSIVGQGAHGYTF.

The CDR3 spells CASRSRQGVAGLYNEQFF. The CDR3 DNA follows: TGTGCAAGTCGCTCCCGCCAGGGAGTAGCGGGCCTCTACAATGAGCAGTTCTTC. This chain joins TRBV12-2 and TRBJ2-1; whether TRBD2, the table's D call, matches the DNA was not checked. TRBV12-2 constitutes a pseudogene. This CDR3 region has 18 residues.

The chain joins TRBV27 to TRBJ2-7; D is unresolved. The CDR3 is 14 amino acids. From germline, CDR1 is MNHEY and CDR2 SMNVEV (reference sequence). Trimming removed 0 bases from V and 7 bases from J, with 13 bases in between. The CDR3 here is CASSLSSMAVEQYF. CDR3 in DNA: TGTGCCAGCAGTTTATCGTCGATGGCAGTTGAGCAGTACTTC.

This clone came up a few times. The chain carries TRBV5-1 and TRBJ1-1, with a possible D match to TRBD1 (5 bases). The CDR3 extends over 15 amino acids. Between the trimmed V and J ends, which lost 4 bases and 0 bases, there was a span of 13 bases. Germline-derived CDR1 and CDR2 are SGHRS and YFSETQ. The CDR3 reads CASSPMDTLNTEAFF. DNA of the CDR3: TGCGCCAGCAGCCCCATGGACACCTTGAACACTGAAGCTTTCTTT.

The chain is built from TRBV7-3 and TRBJ1-6; D unclear. CDR1 is SGHTA, CDR2 FQGTGA, per germline. The CDR3 is 13 amino acids. Deletions cut 0 bases from V and 8 bases from J, with 5 bases between. CDR3 nucleotide sequence: TGTGCCAGCAGCTTAACTCGGGATTCACCCCTCCACTTT. Encoded protein: CASSLTRDSPLHF.

This chain links TRBV3-1 (or the pseudogene TRBV3-2) with TRBJ2-3, with TRBD2 matching 9 bases. Germline V gene sequence: CDR1 LGHDT, CDR2 YNNKEL (reference sequence). The CDR3 covers 13 residues. V trimming: 8 bases; J trimming: 3 bases; junction bases outside the gene matches: 3. The CDR3 sequence is CASQGLATDTQYF. DNA for the CDR3: TGTGCCAGCCAAGGACTAGCGACAGATACGCAGTATTTT.

The chain uses TRBV21-1 and TRBJ1-1; TRBD1 is taken as the D call from the table, unchecked against the DNA. TRBV21-1 is listed as a pseudogene. The CDR3 extends over 17 amino acids. CDR3 sequence reads: CASSKAKGPLKIPEAFF. CDR3 sequence (DNA): TGTGCCAGCAGCAAAGCAAAGGGGCCGCTAAAAATTCCTGAAGCTTTCTTT.

This clone occurred once. The J gene is TRBJ2-7, the V gene TRBV5-1; D is ambiguous. Trimming removed 1 base from V and 4 bases from J, with 9 bases in between. Germline V CDR1 and CDR2: SGHRS, YFSETQ. CDR3 length: 13 residues. The DNA for the CDR3 is TGCGCCAGCAGCTTGCTGTCGGTTTACGAGCAGTACTTC. Residues: CASSLLSVYEQYF.

This clone appeared a single time. The chain recombines TRBV14 with TRBJ2-3; D uncertain. CDR3 size: 17 residues. In germline, CDR1 is SGHDN, CDR2 FVKESK. The V end was cut by 0 bases, the J end by 0 bases, with 13 bases between. This CDR3 is CASSQDTFPGSTDTQYF. The CDR3 DNA reads TGTGCCAGCAGCCAAGATACTTTTCCGGGTAGCACAGATACGCAGTATTTT.

The chain joins TRBV4-2 to TRBJ1-2, with 8 bases aligning to TRBD1. In germline, CDR1 is LGHNA, CDR2 YNFKEQ. V dropped 6 bases and J dropped 7; count of bases not matched to a gene: 13. CDR3 size: 15 residues. This chain's CDR3 is CASSPRDRGGSGYTF. DNA of the CDR3: TGTGCCAGCAGTCCAAGAGACAGGGGAGGGTCTGGCTACACCTTC.

This rearrangement joins TRBV5-1 to TRBJ2-2, with 8 bases matching TRBD1. This CDR3 has 16 residues. After removal of 3 bases from V and 7 bases from J, the junction contained 11 bases not matched to a gene. Germline CDR1 reads SGHRS; CDR2 reads YFSETQ. CDR3 DNA sequence: TGCGCCAGCAGCTGGGGACAGGCGACGGTCGTCGGGGAGCTGTTTTTT. This sequence encodes CASSWGQATVVGELFF.

This sequence joins TRBV19 and TRBJ1-2, with D possibly being TRBD1 (6 bases). V lost 4 bases, J lost 4 bases, and 10 bases lay in between. Germline V gene data show CDR1 as LNHDA and CDR2 as SQIVND (reference sequence). The CDR3 has 13 amino acids. CDR3 amino acids: CASSSTGPYGYTF. In DNA form, the CDR3 reads TGTGCCAGTAGTAGTACAGGGCCCTATGGCTACACCTTC.